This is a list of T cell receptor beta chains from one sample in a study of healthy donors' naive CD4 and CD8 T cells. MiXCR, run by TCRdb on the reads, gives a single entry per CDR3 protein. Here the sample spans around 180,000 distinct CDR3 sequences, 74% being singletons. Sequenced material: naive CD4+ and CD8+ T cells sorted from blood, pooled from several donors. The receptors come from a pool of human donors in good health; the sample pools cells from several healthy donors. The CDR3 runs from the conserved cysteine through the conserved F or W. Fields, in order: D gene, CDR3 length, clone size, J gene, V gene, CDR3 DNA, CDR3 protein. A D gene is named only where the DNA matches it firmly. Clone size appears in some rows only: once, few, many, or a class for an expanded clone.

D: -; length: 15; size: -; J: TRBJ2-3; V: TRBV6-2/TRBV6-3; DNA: TGTGCCAGCAAGGTGACTAGTACTAGCACAGATGCGCAGTATTTT; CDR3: CASKVTSTSTDAQYF
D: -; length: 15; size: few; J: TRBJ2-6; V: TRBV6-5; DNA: TGTGCCAGCAGCATTGCAGGGTCCGGGGCCAACGTCCTGACTTTC; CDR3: CASSIAGSGANVLTF
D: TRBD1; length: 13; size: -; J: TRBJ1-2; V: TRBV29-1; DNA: TGCAGCGTTGAAAGGGGACAGGGTGGAGGCTACACCTTC; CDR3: CSVERGQGGGYTF
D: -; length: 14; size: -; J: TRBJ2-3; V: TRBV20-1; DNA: TGCAGTGCCCTACGGGGGGCCGGCACAGATACGCAGTATTTT; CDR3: CSALRGAGTDTQYF
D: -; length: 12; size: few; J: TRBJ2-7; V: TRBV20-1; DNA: TGCAGTGCTAGCGGGAGTAGCTACGAGCAGTACTTC; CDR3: CSASGSSYEQYF
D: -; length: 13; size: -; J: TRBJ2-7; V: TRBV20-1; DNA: TGCAGTGCTAGAGCCGACACTCCCTACGAGCAGTACTTC; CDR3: CSARADTPYEQYF
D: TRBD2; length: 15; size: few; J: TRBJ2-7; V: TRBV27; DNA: TGTGCCAGCAGTTCCTGGACTAGCGGGAACCCCGAGCAGTACTTC; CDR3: CASSSWTSGNPEQYF
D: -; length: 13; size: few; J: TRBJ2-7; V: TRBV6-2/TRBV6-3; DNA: TGTGCCAGCAGTTATAAGGGAACCTACGAGCAGTACTTC; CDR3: CASSYKGTYEQYF
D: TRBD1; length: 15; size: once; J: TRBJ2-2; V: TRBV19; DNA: TGTGCCGCGGCGAGGACAGGGGGCAACACCGGGGAGCTGTTTTTT; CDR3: CAAARTGGNTGELFF
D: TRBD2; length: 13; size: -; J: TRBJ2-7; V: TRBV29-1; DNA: TGCAGCGCCTACGGCGGGGGTTCCTACGAGCAGCACTTC; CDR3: CSAYGGGSYEQHF
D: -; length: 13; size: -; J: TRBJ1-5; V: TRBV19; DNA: TGTGCCAGTAGTGGCCAGGGATATCAGCCCCAGCATTTT; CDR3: CASSGQGYQPQHF
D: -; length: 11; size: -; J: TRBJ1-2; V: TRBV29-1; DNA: TGCAGCGTTGAAGCCAGCTATGGCTACACCTTC; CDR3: CSVEASYGYTF
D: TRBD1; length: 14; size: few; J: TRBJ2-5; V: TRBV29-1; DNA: TGCAGTTCCCAAGTGAGGGACAGCCAAGAGACCCAGTACTTC; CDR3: CSSQVRDSQETQYF
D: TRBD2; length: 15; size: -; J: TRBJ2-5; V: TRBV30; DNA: TGTGCCTGGAGTTTCAAGCGGGGAAATGGGGAGACCCAGTACTTC; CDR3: CAWSFKRGNGETQYF
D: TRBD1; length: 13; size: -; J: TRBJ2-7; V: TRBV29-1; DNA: TGCAGTATAGAGGGACAGGGGGGCTACGAGCAGTACTTC; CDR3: CSIEGQGGYEQYF
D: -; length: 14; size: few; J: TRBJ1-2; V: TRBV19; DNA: TGTGCCAGTAGTATAGAGGACGGGGTATACGGCTACACCTTC; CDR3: CASSIEDGVYGYTF
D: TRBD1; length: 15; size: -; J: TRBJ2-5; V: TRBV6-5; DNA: TGTGCCAGCAGTCCCCCTCAGGGGGTTCTCGGGACCCAGTACTTC; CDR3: CASSPPQGVLGTQYF
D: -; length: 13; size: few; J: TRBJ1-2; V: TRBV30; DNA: TGTGCCTGGAGTTTAACAGAGTACTATGGCTACACCTTC; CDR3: CAWSLTEYYGYTF
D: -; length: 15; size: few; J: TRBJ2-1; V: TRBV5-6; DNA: TGTGCCAGCAGCTTTGCCCCCAACGCCTACAATGAGCAGTTCTTC; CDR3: CASSFAPNAYNEQFF
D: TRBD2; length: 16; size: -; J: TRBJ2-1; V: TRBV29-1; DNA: TGCAGCGTTGGTGGGGCTAGCGGGAGCTCCTACAATGAGCAGTTCTTC; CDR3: CSVGGASGSSYNEQFF
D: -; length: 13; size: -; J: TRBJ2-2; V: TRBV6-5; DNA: TGTGCCAGCAGTACTAAGGCGGGCGGGGAGCTGTTTTTT; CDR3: CASSTKAGGELFF
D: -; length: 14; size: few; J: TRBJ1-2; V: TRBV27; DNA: TGTGCCAGCAGACCAGGGCGAGTTAACTATGGCTACACCTTC; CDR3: CASRPGRVNYGYTF
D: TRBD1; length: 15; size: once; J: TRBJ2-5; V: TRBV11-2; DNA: TGTGCCAGCAGCCCAGGACAGGGCCCGGGGGAGTCCCAGTACTTC; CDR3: CASSPGQGPGESQYF
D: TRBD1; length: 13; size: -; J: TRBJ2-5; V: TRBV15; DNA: TGTGCCACCGCGGGACAGGGGTATGAGACCCGGTACTTC; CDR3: CATAGQGYETRYF
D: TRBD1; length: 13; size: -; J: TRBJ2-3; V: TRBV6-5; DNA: TGTGCCAGCAGTTACGGGACAGTGGATACGCAGTATTTT; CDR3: CASSYGTVDTQYF
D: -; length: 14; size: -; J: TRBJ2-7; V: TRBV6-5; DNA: TGTGCCAGCAGTGACACGGGCGCGCCCGGCGGGCAGTACTTC; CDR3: CASSDTGAPGGQYF
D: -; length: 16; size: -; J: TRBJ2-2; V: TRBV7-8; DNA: TGTGCCAGCAGCTCAAGGGGAATGCGGGGCACCGGGGAGCTGTTTTTT; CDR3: CASSSRGMRGTGELFF
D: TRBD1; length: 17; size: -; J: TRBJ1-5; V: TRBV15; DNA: TGTGCCACCAGCAGAGACAGGGGGCGAAACTGGAATCAGCCCCAGCATTTT; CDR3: CATSRDRGRNWNQPQHF
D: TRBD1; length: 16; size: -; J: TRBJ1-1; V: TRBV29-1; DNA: TGCAGCGCCGTTTCTTGGGGACAGGGGGCTTACACTGAAGCTTTCTTT; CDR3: CSAVSWGQGAYTEAFF
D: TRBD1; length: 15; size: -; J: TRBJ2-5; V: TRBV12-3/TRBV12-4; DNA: TGTGCCAGCAGTTTCCCGGGACAGGCCCAAGAGACCCAGTACTTC; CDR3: CASSFPGQAQETQYF
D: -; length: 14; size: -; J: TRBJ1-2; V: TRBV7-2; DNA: TGTGCCAGCAGCTTACAGGAGGGTGGCTATGGCTACACCTTC; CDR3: CASSLQEGGYGYTF
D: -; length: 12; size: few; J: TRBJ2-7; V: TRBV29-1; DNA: TGCAGCGTTTCGGGGGCTGCCTACGAGCAGTACTTC; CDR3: CSVSGAAYEQYF
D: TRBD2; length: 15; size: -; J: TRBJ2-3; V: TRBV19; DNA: TGTGCCAGTGAAGGGACTAGCGGGCTTCCGGATACGCAGTATTTT; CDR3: CASEGTSGLPDTQYF
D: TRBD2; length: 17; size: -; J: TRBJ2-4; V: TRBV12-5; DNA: TGTGCTAGTGGTTTGGTACCCCTAGCGGGAAGTCAAAACATTCAGTACTTC; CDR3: CASGLVPLAGSQNIQYF
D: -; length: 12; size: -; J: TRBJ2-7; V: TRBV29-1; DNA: TGCAGCGCCGAGGACAGATCCTACGAGCAGTACTTC; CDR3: CSAEDRSYEQYF
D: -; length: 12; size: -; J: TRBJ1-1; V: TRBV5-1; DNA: TGCGCCAGCAGCTTGTCAGGGGTCGGAGCTTTCTTT; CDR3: CASSLSGVGAFF